This T cell receptor beta chain was documented in a study of beta chain features in type 1 diabetes. Study-level information: Across all samples, about 110,000,000 sorted cells were examined.

Trimming stripped 2 bases from V and 4 bases from J, with 8 bases between. Germline V gives CDR1 WSHSY, CDR2 SAAADI. This CDR3 has 13 residues. Expressed TCRB transcripts were sequenced because the entire RNA isolate underwent reverse transcription. Assay used: immunoSEQ multiplex PCR; TCRdb lists only in-frame clones, some missing. The top ten clones hold less than 0.025% of a sample with about 740,000 clones, around an eighth of them seen once. Details on this clone: Its antigen is not known.

Study observations and caveats: Moderate but significant shortening of TCRB CDR3s was recorded in all four CD4+ subsets from Type 1 diabetes patients.

This sequence joins TRBV10-2 and TRBJ1-1; D not certain. The clonotype comes from a man aged 18 to 30 with type 1 diabetes. The specimen was naive CD4+ T cells from blood. CDR3 loop: CASSEVQLTEAFF. The CDR3 nucleotides read TGCGCCAGCAGTGAGGTACAGCTCACTGAAGCTTTCTTT.